The 27 T cell receptor beta chains presented below share a single source sample, sequenced in a study of T-cell memory formation after mild COVID-19. A single record per CDR3 protein comes from TCRdb applying MiXCR to the 5' RACE reads. This table holds over 45,000 distinct CDR3 sequences, around a quarter found once. Sequencing was performed on PBMCs or a T cell subset sorted from them (not recorded which). Receptors originate from a young man who had mild COVID-19 (a few samples of this study predate the infection). Cell type and time point are not known.

This clonotype has only a few counts. V usage is TRBV13 and J usage is TRBJ2-7, with D possibly being TRBD1 (5 bases). CDR1 and CDR2 from the germline V gene are PRHDT and FYEKMQ (reference sequence). Trimming took 0 bases from V and 8 from J, leaving 14 bases between them. The CDR3 runs 14 residues. The DNA for the CDR3 is TGTGCCAGCAGCTTAGGACAGGAATTCGAGAAGCAGTACGTC. Translating gives CASSLGQEFEKQYV.

V gene TRBV5-1 combines with J gene TRBJ2-5, with 9 bases aligning to TRBD1. Germline CDR1 and CDR2: SGHRS and YFSETQ. The CDR3 sequence is 15 residues long. The ends lost 3 bases at V and 2 bases at J; junction bases unmatched: 5. The CDR3 sequence is CASSSSGTGQETQYF. Here the CDR3 DNA reads TGCGCCAGCAGCTCCTCCGGGACAGGGCAAGAGACCCAGTACTTC.

CDR3 loop: CASTLTETSGGNEQFF. CDR3 nucleotide sequence: TGTGCCAGCACCCTGACCGAGACTAGCGGGGGGAATGAGCAGTTCTTC. The chain joins TRBV6-2 or TRBV6-3 to TRBJ2-1; 13 bases fit TRBD2. CDR3 length: 16 residues. The V gene end was trimmed by 7 bases and the J gene end by 7 bases; junction bases not matched to a gene: 10. Germline loops: CDR1 MNHEY, CDR2 SVGEGT.

CDR3 in DNA: TGTGCCAGCAGTACAGGGACGAACACTGAAGCTTTCTTT. This encodes CASSTGTNTEAFF. V and J are TRBV5-4 and TRBJ1-1; D is possibly TRBD1 (6 bases). Trimming removed 5 bases at V and 1 base at J, with 9 bases between. CDR1 is SGHNT, CDR2 YYREEE, per germline (reference sequence). The CDR3 consists of 13 residues.

The genes are TRBV29-1 and TRBJ2-1, with D possibly being TRBD1 or TRBD2 (5 bases each). The CDR3 totals 14 residues. In germline, CDR1 is SQVTM, CDR2 ANQGSEA. V dropped 2 bases and J dropped 5 bases, with 13 bases sitting between them. The CDR3 sequence: CSVEPRDGHNEQFF. The CDR3 DNA follows: TGCAGCGTTGAACCCCGGGACGGTCACAATGAGCAGTTCTTC.

The chain couples TRBV6-2 or TRBV6-3 to TRBJ1-5; D uncertain. Germline CDR1 and CDR2: MNHEY and SVGEGT. The CDR3 loop spans 15 amino acids. Trimming took off 4 bases at V and 3 bases at J, with 13 bases between the two ends. The CDR3, as DNA: TGTGCCAGCAGTTTCCTGGGAGACCTCAATCAGCCCCAGCATTTT. It is translated as CASSFLGDLNQPQHF.

The rearrangement links TRBV12-3 or TRBV12-4 to TRBJ2-5; TRBD2 agrees at 10 bases. With V trimmed by 3 bases and J by 4 bases, 5 bases remained unmatched. CDR3 length: 15 amino acids. In DNA, the CDR3 is TGTGCCAGCAGTTTTACTAGCGGGGTGTCAGAGACCCAGTACTTC. As protein: CASSFTSGVSETQYF.

This clonotype was seen a single time. CDR3 region: CSARNREKGYGYTF. CDR3 DNA sequence: TGCAGTGCTAGGAACAGGGAAAAGGGATATGGCTACACCTTC. The V call is TRBV20-1, the J call TRBJ1-2; D is perhaps TRBD1 (6 bases). Germline lookup yields CDR1 DFQATT and CDR2 SNEGSKA (reference sequence). This CDR3 has 14 amino acids. Trimming stripped 3 bases from V and 5 bases from J, with 16 bases between.

V and J are TRBV4-2 and TRBJ2-5; D is possibly TRBD1 (6 bases). The CDR3 is made up of 15 amino acids. CDR1 is LGHNA, CDR2 YNFKEQ, per germline. The ends were cut back, 1 base at V and 5 bases at J, with 14 bases in the middle. In DNA, the CDR3 is TGTGCCAGCAGCCAAGCGGGGCAGGGGCCCGAGACCCAGTACTTC. Protein: CASSQAGQGPETQYF.

The J gene is TRBJ2-2, the V gene TRBV9; D is possibly TRBD2 (5 bases). Trimming pared 0 bases from V and 2 bases from J, leaving 14 bases between. Germline assignment: CDR1 SGDLS and CDR2 YYNGEE. The length of the CDR3 is 17 residues. The CDR3 nucleotides are TGTGCCAGCAGCGTAGTTGTTGGCGGGCCTAACACCGGGGAGCTGTTTTTT. Protein product: CASSVVVGGPNTGELFF.

Many counts were recorded for this clonotype. The chain carries TRBV11-2 and TRBJ2-1; 7 nucleotides agree with TRBD1. Per germline, CDR1 SGHAT and CDR2 FQNNGV. J was trimmed by 7 bases and V by 3 bases; bases with no gene match: 9. This CDR3 has 15 amino acids. CDR3 coding DNA: TGTGCCAGCAGCTTGGGGGTGACAGGGCCGAATGAGCAGTTCTTC. Translating it yields CASSLGVTGPNEQFF.

This clonotype has a handful of counts. The chain joins TRBV4-1 to TRBJ1-4; D is unclear. V was clipped by 0 bases and J by 11 bases, with 13 bases between them. CDR3 length: 14 residues. Per germline, CDR1 MGHRA and CDR2 YSYEKL. CDR3 protein: CASSQDLGNVKLFF. The DNA of the CDR3 is TGCGCCAGCAGCCAAGATCTGGGTAACGTGAAACTGTTTTTT.

This clonotype was seen a handful of times. The CDR3 spells CASSLELRQGGNYGYTF. DNA of the CDR3: TGTGCCAGCAGCTTGGAATTAAGACAGGGAGGAAACTATGGCTACACCTTC. The rearrangement links TRBV5-4 to TRBJ1-2; 7 bases are a match to TRBD1. CDR1 and CDR2 from the germline V gene are SGHNT and YYREEE (reference sequence). The CDR3 contains 17 residues. With 0 bases clipped from V and 2 bases from J, the junction kept 10 bases outside the gene matches.

This chain uses TRBV5-1 with TRBJ2-7; a possible D gene is TRBD2 (6 bases). The V and J ends lost 5 bases and 1 base respectively, with 13 bases between them. In germline, CDR1 is SGHRS, CDR2 YFSETQ. This CDR3 is built from 14 residues. CDR3 sequence (DNA): TGCGCCAGCAGTCCGGGGCTAGCGTCCTACGAGCAGTACTTC. Protein sequence: CASSPGLASYEQYF.

There are a few counts of this clonotype. The chain couples TRBV29-1 to TRBJ2-1, with D unclear. From germline, CDR1 is SQVTM and CDR2 ANQGSEA. V was clipped by 2 bases and J by 4 bases, with 15 bases between them. This CDR3 comprises 15 residues. DNA of the CDR3: TGCAGCGTTGAACATATGGGGATAGGGTACAATGAGCAGTTCTTC. The encoded protein is CSVEHMGIGYNEQFF.

This clonotype was found a few times. The V and J genes are TRBV18 and TRBJ2-1, with 7 bases that match TRBD2. With V trimmed by 4 bases and J by 3 bases, 6 bases remained unmatched. CDR1 is KGHSH and CDR2 is LQKENI in the germline V gene. The CDR3 extends over 15 amino acids. The chain's CDR3 is CASSRPTSDYNEQFF. CDR3 DNA: TGTGCCAGCTCACGCCCTACTAGCGACTACAATGAGCAGTTCTTC.

The chain carries TRBV14 and TRBJ2-3; possibly TRBD1 for D (5 bases). Germline V lookup: CDR1 SGHDN, CDR2 FVKESK. This CDR3 contains 15 residues. V lost 3 bases and J 2 bases, leaving 12 bases between the germline ends. This chain's CDR3 is CASSQRTGHTDTQYF. CDR3 bases: TGTGCCAGCAGCCAGCGCACAGGTCACACAGATACGCAGTATTTT.

V is TRBV7-6 and J is TRBJ2-1, with TRBD2 identical over 7 bases. Germline V gene data show CDR1 as SGHVS and CDR2 as FNYEAQ. With 3 bases clipped from V and 3 bases from J, the junction kept 11 bases outside the gene matches. This CDR3 contains 17 residues. CDR3 amino acids: CASSFRGGGDLYNEQFF. CDR3 bases: TGTGCCAGCAGCTTTAGAGGCGGGGGAGATCTCTACAATGAGCAGTTCTTC.

The CDR3 bases are TGTGCCAGCAGTTTAGAGGGAAACACAGATACGCAGTATTTT. It specifies CASSLEGNTDTQYF. V usage is TRBV27 and J usage is TRBJ2-3, with D perhaps matching TRBD2 (5 bases). This CDR3 spans 14 amino acids. Germline CDR1 is MNHEY and CDR2 is SMNVEV (reference sequence). Deletions cut 2 bases from V and 2 bases from J, with 8 bases between.

This clonotype was detected once. The J gene is TRBJ1-5, the V gene TRBV6-1, with no clear D. V lost 1 base and J 4 bases, leaving 11 bases between the germline ends. Germline V gives CDR1 MNHNS, CDR2 SASEGT. This CDR3 spans 15 amino acids. This chain's CDR3 is CASSEGPWRNQPQHF. For the CDR3, the DNA is TGTGCCAGCAGTGAAGGGCCCTGGAGGAATCAGCCCCAGCATTTT.

The chain links TRBV7-3 to TRBJ2-7; D not resolved. Germline V lookup: CDR1 SGHTA, CDR2 FQGTGA. The CDR3 totals 16 residues. The germline V and J ends were trimmed by 1 base and 2 bases, with 15 bases remaining between them. The CDR3 DNA is TGTGCCAGCAGCTTAATGTCGGATGATGGGGCCTACGAGCAGTACGTC. Protein sequence: CASSLMSDDGAYEQYV.

The chain couples TRBV20-1 to TRBJ2-1, with 8 positions matching TRBD1. The germline V gene has CDR1 DFQATT and CDR2 SNEGSKA (reference sequence). V shed 6 bases and J 0 bases; nucleotides not matched to a gene: 16. The CDR3 is made up of 18 amino acids. CDR3 DNA: TGCAGTGCCTTGACAGGGGAAGGGTCGAGTCGCTCCTACAATGAGCAGTTCTTC. Translation gives CSALTGEGSSRSYNEQFF.

The rearrangement joins TRBV9 to TRBJ2-5; no reliable D call. Trimming took 0 bases from V and 4 from J, leaving 4 bases between them. CDR3 length: 12 amino acids. Germline CDR1 is SGDLS and CDR2 is YYNGEE. The CDR3 reads CASSVGGETQYF. The CDR3 DNA follows: TGTGCCAGCAGCGTAGGGGGAGAGACCCAGTACTTC.

V usage is TRBV12-3 or TRBV12-4 and J usage is TRBJ2-7; perhaps TRBD2 as D (5 bases). This CDR3 region has 12 residues. V gave up 5 bases and J gave up 3 bases, with 8 bases separating them. DNA of the CDR3: TGTGCCAGCAGTCCTGAGGGCTACGAGCAGTACTTC. As protein: CASSPEGYEQYF.

The chain couples TRBV11-2 to TRBJ1-2, with 7 bases lining up with TRBD1. The CDR3 extends over 18 amino acids. The germline CDR1 and CDR2 sequences are SGHAT and FQNNGV. V lost 0 bases to trimming and J lost 3 bases; unmatched junction nucleotides: 13. The CDR3 region has the DNA TGTGCCAGCAGCTTAGATCAACTGGGGCAGGGGGAGCACTATGGCTACACCTTC. Translating gives CASSLDQLGQGEHYGYTF.

The sample holds a few counts of this clonotype. The V gene is TRBV12-3 or TRBV12-4, the J gene TRBJ2-1; 11 bases map to TRBD2. CDR3 length: 14 amino acids. V lost 5 bases and J lost 6; bases outside the gene matches: 3. The CDR3 loop is CASSQTSGGNEQFF. The CDR3 DNA sequence: TGTGCCAGCAGTCAAACTAGCGGGGGCAATGAGCAGTTCTTC.

The chain carries TRBV4-2 and TRBJ2-3; D not certain. The CDR3 consists of 16 residues. From germline, CDR1 is LGHNA and CDR2 YNFKEQ. V lost 0 bases and J 2 bases, leaving 12 bases between the germline ends. The CDR3 is CASSQEVGYFTDTQYF. The CDR3 nucleotides are TGTGCCAGCAGCCAAGAAGTGGGGTATTTCACAGATACGCAGTATTTT.